In this sample, the clone carrying this T cell receptor (beta chain) turned up many times. Its target is unknown. TCRdb re-derived calls from the 5' RACE reads in MiXCR, one entry per CDR3 protein. The sample consists of about 310,000 distinct CDR3 sequences, about 3.5% of them appearing once. The V end lost 4 bases, the J end lost 3 bases, and 13 bases lay between the germline ends. The germline V gene has CDR1 MRHNA and CDR2 SNTAGT. There are 15 residues in the CDR3. The data stem from a study of T cells after yellow fever vaccination. General study points: Across the CD4 and CD8 compartments, a small share of clonotypes was present in both.

This clonotype was sampled from a man between 18 and 29 years old who received the YFV17D yellow fever vaccine. The chain joins TRBV6-4 to TRBJ2-1; D is possibly TRBD2 (6 bases). The starting material was PBMCs, obtained on the day of the yellow fever booster vaccination. This CDR3 is CASSAEGSLYNEQFF. CDR3 nucleotides: TGTGCCAGCAGTGCGGAGGGTTCCCTCTACAATGAGCAGTTCTTC.